This passage covers 23 T cell receptor beta chains from one sample sequenced in a study of cytomegalovirus exposure and HLA in healthy donors. Primers for the PCR totalled 60 Vbeta and 13 Jbeta. Only in-frame clones appear in the TCRdb table, and some are missing; sequencing was by immunoSEQ multiplex PCR. This table has about 200,000 clones, 70% to 90% appearing once. The sample was PBMCs. These receptors were collected from a man aged 25-45 years in good health and CMV-seronegative.

This clone turned up a few times. The gene calls are TRBV28 and TRBJ2-3; 14 positions match TRBD2. Germline CDR1 and CDR2: MDHEN and SYDVKM. The CDR3 spans 16 residues. Trimming at V came to 5 bases and at J to 3 bases, leaving 4 bases not matched to a gene. CDR3 DNA sequence: TGTGCCAGCAGTGCCCGACTAGCGGGGGGGACAGATACGCAGTATTTT. It specifies CASSARLAGGTDTQYF.

This chain uses TRBV2 with TRBJ2-5; a weak D match, TRBD2 (6 bases). From germline, CDR1 is SNHLY and CDR2 FYNNEI. V dropped 2 bases and J dropped 4 bases, with 17 bases sitting between them. This CDR3 region has 16 residues. The CDR3 is CASSEWEDKGRETQYF. The CDR3 nucleotides read TGTGCCAGCAGTGAATGGGAGGACAAAGGTAGAGAGACCCAGTACTTC.

The chain combines TRBV4-3 with TRBJ2-5, with 7 bases identical to TRBD1. The germline V gene encodes CDR1 LGHNA and CDR2 YSLEER. CDR3 length: 17 amino acids. V lost 2 bases and J lost 3; bases outside the gene matches: 12. This CDR3 reads CASSQIHSGTAKETQYF. The CDR3 nucleotides are TGCGCCAGCAGCCAAATCCACTCCGGGACAGCTAAAGAGACCCAGTACTTC.

V gene TRBV19 combines with J gene TRBJ2-7; 7 nucleotides line up with TRBD2. Losses at the gene ends were 3 bases for V and 4 bases for J; bases not matched to a gene: 12. Looked up from germline, CDR1 is LNHDA and CDR2 is SQIVND (reference sequence). CDR3 length: 16 amino acids. The CDR3 spells CASSISRGDFSYEQYF. CDR3 in DNA: TGTGCCAGTAGTATTTCTCGGGGGGATTTCTCATACGAGCAGTACTTC.

This clone was seen once. The rearrangement links TRBV6-6 to TRBJ1-4; D is perhaps TRBD1 (6 bases). Germline V gene lookup returns CDR1 MNHNY and CDR2 SVGAGI (reference sequence). This CDR3 has 15 residues. V was pared by 0 bases and J by 8 bases, with 13 bases between. In DNA, the CDR3 is TGTGCCAGCAGTTACTCGGGGGGGCGGAGGGAAAAACTGTTTTTT. Translating gives CASSYSGGRREKLFF.

This clone was seen once. The chain joins TRBV27 to TRBJ2-5; no clear D. The CDR3 is 17 amino acids. V was cut by 8 bases and J by 4 bases, with 26 bases left in between. Germline V lookup: CDR1 MNHEY, CDR2 SMNVEV (reference sequence). The chain's CDR3 is CASRPASLGPPRETQYF. The CDR3 coding sequence is TGTGCCAGCCGCCCTGCGAGCCTAGGCCCCCCCCGAGAGACCCAGTACTTC.

The gene calls are TRBV7-9 and TRBJ2-1; D possibly corresponds to TRBD1 (7 bases). The CDR3 runs to 12 residues. Germline CDR1 reads SEHNR; CDR2 reads FQNEAQ (reference sequence). Trimming removed 8 bases at V and 9 bases at J, with 14 bases between. The CDR3 DNA sequence: TGTGCCAGCGGCGGGACAGTTCTTGAGCAGTTCTTC. This translates into CASGGTVLEQFF.

V and J are TRBV28 and TRBJ1-2; tentative D call: TRBD1 (5 bases). V was clipped by 2 bases and J by 5 bases, with 6 bases between them. The CDR3 contains 12 residues. Germline V lookup: CDR1 MDHEN, CDR2 SYDVKM. CDR3 nucleotides: TGTGCCAGCAGTTTACCAGGGTATGGCTACACCTTC. This gives the protein CASSLPGYGYTF.

This rearrangement joins TRBV6-1 to TRBJ1-6; maybe TRBD1 (6 bases). CDR3 length equals 16 residues. In germline, CDR1 is MNHNS, CDR2 SASEGT. V was trimmed by 4 bases and J by 10 bases, leaving 20 bases between them. DNA of the CDR3: TGTGCCAGCAGTGCCGGCAGGGGCCTAGGGAACTCACCCCTCCACTTT. Residues: CASSAGRGLGNSPLHF.

The chain combines TRBV2 with TRBJ2-5; 7 positions agree with TRBD1. The CDR3 covers 13 residues. Trimming at V came to 5 bases and at J to 5 bases, leaving 5 bases not matched to a gene. Germline assignment: CDR1 SNHLY and CDR2 FYNNEI. The CDR3 bases are TGTGCCAGCAGTAAAACAGGGGAGGAGACCCAGTACTTC. It yields the protein CASSKTGEETQYF. Based on the CDR3 plus reference TRBV2 and TRBJ2-5, the full variable domain is EPEVTQTPSHQVTQMGQEVILRCVPISNHLYFYWYRQILGQKVEFLVSFYNNEISEKSEIFDDQFSVERPDGSNFTLKIRSTKLEDSAMYFCASSKTGEETQYFGPGTRLLVL.

The chain has TRBV6-6 and TRBJ1-2; maybe TRBD1 (5 bases). V dropped 2 bases and J dropped 3 bases, with 13 bases sitting between them. The CDR3 contains 15 residues. CDR1 is MNHNY and CDR2 is SVGAGI in the germline V gene (reference sequence). Here the CDR3 reads CASSYLEAGDYGYTF. In DNA form, the CDR3 reads TGTGCCAGCAGTTACCTGGAGGCGGGGGACTATGGCTACACCTTC.

This chain joins TRBV7-9 and TRBJ1-1, with TRBD1 identical over 8 bases. This CDR3 has 15 amino acids. CDR1 and CDR2 from the germline V gene are SEHNR and FQNEAQ (reference sequence). With V trimmed by 5 bases and J by 1 base, 6 bases remained unmatched. The CDR3 protein is CASSVQGVGNTEAFF. In DNA, the CDR3 is TGTGCCAGCAGCGTACAGGGGGTAGGGAACACTGAAGCTTTCTTT. The full variable domain, rest sourced from reference TRBV7-9 and TRBJ1-1, is DTGVSQNPRHKITKRGQNVTFRCDPISEHNRLYWYRQTLGQGPEFLTYFQNEAQLEKSRLLSDRFSAERPKGSFSTLEIQRTEQGDSAMYLCASSVQGVGNTEAFFGQGTRLTVV.

The chain recombines TRBV9 with TRBJ2-1; D gene unclear. CDR1 SGDLS and CDR2 YYNGEE come from the germline V gene. Trimming stripped 0 bases from V and 3 bases from J, with 7 bases between. This CDR3 comprises 14 residues. Here the CDR3 DNA reads TGTGCCAGCAGCGTAGTAGCCGACTACAATGAGCAGTTCTTC. Translated, it gives CASSVVADYNEQFF.

This chain uses TRBV28 with TRBJ2-7; D gene ambiguous. The CDR3 runs to 11 residues. The V and J ends lost 6 bases and 2 bases respectively, with 5 bases between them. The germline gives CDR1 MDHEN, CDR2 SYDVKM. CDR3 region: CASSNTYEQYF. The CDR3 DNA reads as TGTGCCAGCAGCAACACCTACGAGCAGTACTTC. The entire variable domain, with the rest obtained from reference TRBV28 and TRBJ2-7, is as follows: DVKVTQSSRYLVKRTGEKVFLECVQDMDHENMFWYRQDPGLGLRLIYFSYDVKMKEKGDIPEGYSVSREKKERFSLILESASTNQTSMYLCASSNTYEQYFGPGTRLTVT.

The rearrangement joins TRBV7-8 to TRBJ2-7; 8 bases map to TRBD1. This CDR3 has 15 amino acids. Trimming cost V 5 bases and J 0 bases; bases outside gene matches: 6. In germline, CDR1 is SGHVS, CDR2 FQNEAQ. The CDR3 sequence is CASSLDRGFSYEQYF. The CDR3 nucleotides read TGTGCCAGCAGCCTTGACAGGGGATTCTCCTACGAGCAGTACTTC.

In its sample, this clone was seen once. V usage is TRBV5-1 and J usage is TRBJ2-3; 14 bases agree with TRBD2. V trimming: 7 bases; J trimming: 5 bases; junction bases outside the gene matches: 0. The CDR3 length is 13 residues. Germline V gives CDR1 SGHRS, CDR2 YFSETQ. Here the CDR3 reads CASGLAGGDTQYF. The CDR3 coding sequence is TGCGCCAGCGGACTAGCGGGGGGAGATACGCAGTATTTT.

The chain links TRBV2 to TRBJ2-3; 7 bases line up with TRBD1. CDR1 SNHLY and CDR2 FYNNEI come from the germline V gene. Trimming cost V 7 bases and J 2 bases; bases outside gene matches: 3. This CDR3 contains 13 residues. The CDR3 is CASKGAYTDTQYF. The CDR3 bases are TGTGCCAGCAAGGGGGCTTACACAGATACGCAGTATTTT.

This chain joins TRBV2 and TRBJ2-3; TRBD2 matches 9 bases. The CDR3 extends over 15 amino acids. Germline lookup yields CDR1 SNHLY and CDR2 FYNNEI. J gave up 1 base and V 6 bases, and 5 bases lay outside the gene matches. CDR3 protein: CASSDRLAGTDTQYF. The CDR3 DNA follows: TGTGCCAGCAGCGATAGACTAGCGGGCACAGATACGCAGTATTTT.

The rearrangement joins TRBV6-5 to TRBJ2-2; 8 bases map to TRBD1. V was clipped by 4 bases and J by 4 bases; unmatched bases: 5. CDR1 and CDR2 from the germline V gene are MNHEY and SVGAGI. The CDR3 loop spans 15 amino acids. The CDR3 coding sequence is TGTGCCAGCAGTTCCCAGGGGGCGGGCACCGGGGAGCTGTTTTTT. Translation gives CASSSQGAGTGELFF.

The chain combines TRBV2 with TRBJ2-3; 9 bases are shared with TRBD2. The CDR3 loop spans 16 amino acids. Germline trimming cut 6 bases from V and 5 bases from J; bases unmatched to any gene: 12. The germline V gene encodes CDR1 SNHLY and CDR2 FYNNEI. DNA of the CDR3: TGTGCCAGCAGCGGGTGGGGCGGGGGGGCCGAAGATACGCAGTATTTT. Residues: CASSGWGGGAEDTQYF.

This clone was seen only once. The rearrangement links TRBV11-2 to TRBJ2-7; unclear D gene. V lost 0 bases and J lost 4, with 7 bases in between. The CDR3 extends over 13 amino acids. Germline CDR1 and CDR2: SGHAT and FQNNGV. The CDR3 reads CASSLDSEYEQYF. CDR3 nucleotide sequence: TGTGCCAGCAGCTTAGATTCGGAGTACGAGCAGTACTTC.

CDR3 sequence reads: CASSRPGETGIPFF. In DNA form, the CDR3 reads TGTGCCAGTAGTAGGCCAGGGGAGACCGGAATACCTTTCTTT. This chain joins TRBV19 and TRBJ1-1; possible D gene TRBD1, 6 bases. The germline gives CDR1 LNHDA, CDR2 SQIVND (reference sequence). The CDR3 sequence is 14 residues long. Trimming left V 4 bases short and J 12 bases short, with 21 bases between.

The chain couples TRBV29-1 to TRBJ2-3; 12 bases align to TRBD1. In germline, CDR1 is SQVTM, CDR2 ANQGSEA. V gave up 3 bases and J gave up 4 bases; unmatched junction bases: 5. This CDR3 has 15 amino acids. CDR3 nucleotide sequence: TGCAGCGTTGACCCCCGGGACAGGGGGCCAGATACGCAGTATTTT. Translating gives CSVDPRDRGPDTQYF.